This is a list of T cell receptor beta chains from one sample in a study of CD8+ T cells in alopecia areata. The protocol was immunoSEQ multiplex PCR, while the TCRdb copy is restricted to in-frame clones and leaves out a portion. The sample has over 200,000 clones, around 62% seen once. Specimen: CD4+ T cells sorted from blood, collected at week 0. These receptors came from a human donor with alopecia areata. The CDR3 runs from the conserved cysteine through the conserved F or W. D genes are given only for firm matches. A clone size is listed for some rows: how often the clone was seen (once, few, many), or a class if it is expanded.

j_gene	v_gene	d_gene	abundance	CDR3aa	CDR3nt
TRBJ1-5	TRBV6-5	.	.	CASSYATGYQPQHF	TGTGCCAGCAGTTACGCGACAGGCTACCAGCCCCAGCATTTT
TRBJ2-5	TRBV6-6	TRBD2	.	CASVGTIVETQYF	TGTGCCAGCGTGGGGACTATTGTGGAGACCCAGTACTTC
TRBJ1-1	TRBV27	.	.	CASRTNTGFTEAFF	TGTGCCAGCAGGACCAACACAGGGTTCACTGAAGCTTTCTTT
TRBJ2-3	TRBV7-3	TRBD2	.	CASSSGLAGTDTQYF	TGTGCCAGCAGCTCGGGACTAGCGGGCACAGATACGCAGTATTTT
TRBJ1-6	TRBV15	.	.	CATSRGQTNSPLHF	TGTGCCACCAGCAGAGGACAGACTAATTCACCCCTCCACTTT
TRBJ2-1	TRBV7-9	.	.	CASSLFAGINEQFF	TGTGCCAGCAGCTTATTTGCAGGGATCAATGAGCAGTTCTTC
TRBJ1-2	TRBV30	.	many	CAWSRQSNFYTF	TGTGCCTGGAGTCGACAGTCCAACTTCTACACCTTC
TRBJ1-5	TRBV4-1	TRBD1	.	CASSQTQGAHQPQHF	TGCGCCAGCAGCCAAACACAGGGGGCCCATCAGCCCCAGCATTTT
TRBJ2-1	TRBV30	.	once	CAWNALGGAQQFF	TGTGCCTGGAATGCATTGGGGGGCGCCCAGCAGTTCTTC
TRBJ2-7	TRBV10-3	TRBD1	once	CAISVGQGYEQYF	TGTGCCATCAGTGTAGGACAGGGCTACGAGCAGTACTTC